These 16 T cell receptor beta chains were all obtained from the same sample, sequenced in a study of T cell responses to AZD1222 COVID-19 vaccine. Produced via immunoSEQ multiplex PCR; TCRdb's table is partial and in-frame only. Among over 150,000 clones, about 90% were seen once, and the ten largest hold about 5%. The sample in question was peripheral blood, obtained on day 0 of MenACWY control vaccination. The source of these receptors is an adult in good health.

The chain joins TRBV21-1 to TRBJ2-1; the table's D gene call, TRBD1, was not cross checked with the DNA. TRBV21-1 is given as a pseudogene. This CDR3 has 17 amino acids. CDR3 nucleotide sequence: TGTGCCAGCAGCAAAGAATACGGGCAGGGGAAGGCCAATGAGCAGTTCTTC. Translated, it gives CASSKEYGQGKANEQFF.

The chain has TRBV5-8 and TRBJ1-2; tentative D call: TRBD1 (5 bases). The ends were cut back, 2 bases at V and 8 bases at J, with 13 bases in the middle. This CDR3 contains 13 residues. CDR1 is SGHTS, CDR2 YDEGEE, per germline. The CDR3, as DNA: TGTGCCAGCAGCTTTGGTGGACATCAAGGCTACACCTTC. Its translation is CASSFGGHQGYTF.

In this sample, this clone turned up a few times. The genes are TRBV19 and TRBJ1-2, with 8 bases fitting TRBD1. The CDR3 sequence is 13 residues long. Germline-derived CDR1 and CDR2 are LNHDA and SQIVND (reference sequence). The J segment lost 4 bases and the V segment lost 4 bases, leaving 2 bases of the junction unmatched. The CDR3 spells CASSRDRSYGYTF. The CDR3 DNA reads as TGTGCCAGTAGTAGGGACAGGTCCTATGGCTACACCTTC.

The chain recombines TRBV6-5 with TRBJ1-4; perhaps TRBD1 as D (6 bases). V was shortened by 1 base and J by 8 bases, with 14 bases between the two germline ends. Germline assignment: CDR1 MNHEY and CDR2 SVGAGI. CDR3 length equals 15 residues. The CDR3 region has the DNA TGTGCCAGCAGTTACTTAGGGGCCCAGGGGGAAAAACTGTTTTTT. Translation: CASSYLGAQGEKLFF.

This clone has a single count. The chain combines TRBV2 with TRBJ2-3; 9 bases are a match to TRBD2. V lost 3 bases to trimming and J lost 4 bases; unmatched junction nucleotides: 11. The CDR3 sequence is 17 residues long. Germline-derived CDR1 and CDR2 are SNHLY and FYNNEI. The CDR3 DNA reads as TGTGCCAGCAGTGAGCCCCCGCTAGCGGGGTTCTCAGATACGCAGTATTTT. It yields the protein CASSEPPLAGFSDTQYF.

The gene calls are TRBV4-1 and TRBJ2-7, with 7 bases identical to TRBD1. This CDR3 region has 14 residues. The V gene end was trimmed by 2 bases and the J gene end by 4 bases; junction bases not matched to a gene: 5. Germline V gene lookup returns CDR1 MGHRA and CDR2 YSYEKL. CDR3 sequence reads: CASSQTTGTYEQYV. In DNA, the CDR3 is TGCGCCAGCAGCCAAACGACAGGGACGTACGAGCAGTACGTC.

This chain joins TRBV21-1 and TRBJ1-1; TRBD1, the table's D call, lacks a check against the DNA. TRBV21-1 is marked as a pseudogene. This CDR3 comprises 15 residues. CDR3 loop: CASSNDRDENTEAFF. The CDR3 DNA follows: TGTGCCAGCAGCAACGACAGGGATGAGAACACTGAAGCTTTCTTT.

The chain is built from TRBV5-4 and TRBJ1-1; no definite D call. The CDR3 runs 13 residues. The germline CDR1 and CDR2 sequences are SGHNT and YYREEE (reference sequence). The V gene lost 5 bases and the J gene lost 2 bases, with 10 bases spanning the gap. CDR3 protein: CASRPDRNTEAFF. The CDR3 nucleotides are TGTGCCAGCAGACCAGACCGCAACACTGAAGCTTTCTTT.

As concerns this clone: In the same sample, other DNA sequences code for this CDR3. CDR3 sequence: CASSSQGGTEAFF. The CDR3 DNA reads as TGTGCCAGCAGTTCGCAGGGGGGCACTGAAGCTTTCTTT. The gene calls are TRBV12-3 or TRBV12-4 and TRBJ1-1; TRBD1 aligns across 7 bases. J gave up 4 bases and V 4 bases, and 3 bases lay outside the gene matches. This CDR3 region has 13 residues.

This chain joins TRBV5-1 and TRBJ2-2, with D unresolved. The V end was cut by 0 bases, the J end by 6 bases, with 6 bases between. CDR1 is SGHRS, CDR2 YFSETQ, per germline. CDR3 length: 13 residues. The CDR3 sequence is CASSLDSAGELFF. CDR3 nucleotides: TGCGCCAGCAGCTTGGATTCGGCCGGGGAGCTGTTTTTT.

The chain uses TRBV4-3 and TRBJ2-2, with 12 bases fitting TRBD2. The CDR3 runs 16 residues. With V trimmed by 4 bases and J by 3 bases, 3 bases remained unmatched. The germline gives CDR1 LGHNA, CDR2 YSLEER. This CDR3 reads CASSPRLAGDTGELFF. In DNA form, the CDR3 reads TGCGCCAGCAGCCCGCGACTAGCGGGAGACACCGGGGAGCTGTTTTTT.

The rearrangement joins TRBV3-1 (or the pseudogene TRBV3-2) to TRBJ2-6; 9 bases map to TRBD1. CDR1 is LGHDT and CDR2 is YNNKEL in the germline V gene (reference sequence). The CDR3 extends over 17 amino acids. The V segment lost 0 bases and the J segment 2 bases; nucleotides outside the gene matches: 2. The CDR3 DNA reads TGTGCCAGCAGCCAAGAAGGGACAGGGACTGGGGCCAACGTCCTGACTTTC. The encoded protein is CASSQEGTGTGANVLTF.

The chain links TRBV7-2 to TRBJ1-6, with D uncertain. From germline, CDR1 is SGHTA and CDR2 FQGNSA. The CDR3 is 15 residues long. V gave up 0 bases and J gave up 5 bases, with 8 bases separating them. The CDR3 reads CASSLARQNNSPLHF. The CDR3 coding sequence is TGTGCCAGCAGCTTAGCTAGGCAAAATAATTCACCCCTCCACTTT. Full variable domain (missing parts from reference TRBV7-2 and TRBJ1-6): GAGVSQSPSNKVTEKGKDVELRCDPISGHTALYWYRQSLGQGLEFLIYFQGNSAPDKSGLPSDRFSAERTGGSVSTLTIQRTQQEDSAVYLCASSLARQNNSPLHFGNGTRLTVT.

Only a few counts were recorded for this clone. DNA for the CDR3: TGTGCCAGCAGCTTGCTTAGGCGCGACGAGCAGTACTTC. Residues: CASSLLRRDEQYF. The chain uses TRBV7-2 and TRBJ2-7; D gene ambiguous. The CDR3 spans 13 residues. Germline V CDR1 and CDR2: SGHTA, FQGNSA. V was cut by 3 bases and J by 5 bases, with 11 bases left in between.

J is TRBJ2-7 and V is TRBV3-1 (or the pseudogene TRBV3-2), with D tentatively TRBD1 (5 bases). This CDR3 contains 11 residues. Trimming took 4 bases from V and 5 from J, leaving 6 bases between them. Germline values: CDR1 LGHDT, CDR2 YNNKEL (reference sequence). DNA of the CDR3: TGTGCCAGCAGCCTAGGGGACGAGCAGTACTTC. Translation: CASSLGDEQYF.

V usage is TRBV15 and J usage is TRBJ1-3; D may be TRBD1 (5 bases). From germline, CDR1 is LNHNV and CDR2 YYDKDF (reference sequence). The CDR3 is 15 amino acids. V gave up 0 bases and J gave up 0 bases, with 6 bases separating them. In DNA form, the CDR3 reads TGTGCCACCAGCAGAGACAGGGCCTCTGGAAACACCATATATTTT. This sequence encodes CATSRDRASGNTIYF. Full variable domain (missing parts from reference TRBV15 and TRBJ1-3): DAMVIQNPRYQVTQFGKPVTLSCSQTLNHNVMYWYQQKSSQAPKLLFHYYDKDFNNEADTPDNFQSRRPNTSFCFLDIRSPGLGDTAMYLCATSRDRASGNTIYFGEGSWLTVV.